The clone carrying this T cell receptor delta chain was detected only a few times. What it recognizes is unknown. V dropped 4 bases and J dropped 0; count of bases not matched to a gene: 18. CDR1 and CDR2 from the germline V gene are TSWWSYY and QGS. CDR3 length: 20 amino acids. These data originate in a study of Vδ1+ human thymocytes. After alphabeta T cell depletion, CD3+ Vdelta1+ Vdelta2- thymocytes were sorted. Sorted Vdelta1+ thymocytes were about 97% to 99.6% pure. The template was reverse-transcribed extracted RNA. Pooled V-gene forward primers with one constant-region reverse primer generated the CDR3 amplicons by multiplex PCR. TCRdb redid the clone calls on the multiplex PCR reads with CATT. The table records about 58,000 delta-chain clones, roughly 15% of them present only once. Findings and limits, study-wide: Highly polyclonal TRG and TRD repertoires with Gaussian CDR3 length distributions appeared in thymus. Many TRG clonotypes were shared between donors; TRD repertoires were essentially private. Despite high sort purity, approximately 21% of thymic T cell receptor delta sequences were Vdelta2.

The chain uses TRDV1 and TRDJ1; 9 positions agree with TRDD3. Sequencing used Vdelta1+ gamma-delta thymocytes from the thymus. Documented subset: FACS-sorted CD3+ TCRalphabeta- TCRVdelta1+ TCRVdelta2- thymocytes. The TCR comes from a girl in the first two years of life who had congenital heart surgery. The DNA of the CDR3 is TGTGCTCTTGGGGCCAATACTTCCCACTGGGGGACGTGGAACACCGATAAACTCATCTTT. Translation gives CALGANTSHWGTWNTDKLIF.